This T cell receptor (beta chain) stems from a study of cytotoxic CD8 clonotypes in ibrutinib-treated CLL. Whole-study context: By median around 70 months, around twelve had progressed and about 15 stayed remitted; responses had been 2 complete and roughly 25 partial.

The study's findings and limits: Measured clonality at baseline was greater than in age-matched healthy donors and tracked with circulating CD8+ T-cell counts. Clonality climbed at ibrutinib response, then dropped toward baseline at progression.

The CDR3 loop spans 12 amino acids. The V gene's germline CDR1 is KGHSH and CDR2 LQKENI. The trim removed 8 bases at V and 1 base at J, leaving 1 base unmatched. Profiling relied on immunoSEQ multiplex PCR, and the TCRdb table lists in-frame clones only, not all of them. The table lists roughly 51,000 clones, 45% to 55% of them singletons. This clone was seen a handful of times. The antigen remains undetermined. This rearrangement joins TRBV18 to TRBJ1-1; the match to TRBD1 covers 7 bases. Sequencing was performed on PBMCs, taken after 12 months of ibrutinib treatment. The clonotype was recovered from a human donor with chronic lymphocytic leukemia. CDR3 nucleotides: TGTGCCAGCAACAGGGGGAACACTGAAGCTTTCTTT. It translates to CASNRGNTEAFF.